This T cell receptor (beta chain) was obtained from a study of CD4 T cells in relation to SARS-CoV-2 and coronaviruses. Overall study: ViraFEST: approximately eleven-day antigen culture of PBMCs, then TCR beta CDR3 sequencing. Shared crossreactive spike epitopes were mapped to their HLA restriction.

Measured with immunoSEQ multiplex PCR; TCRdb has only the in-frame clones, and not every one. The table lists 20,000 or so clones, roughly 76% of them singletons. Unexposed donor CD4+ T cells date from 2011-2018, before the COVID-19 pandemic. Isolation of CD4+ T cells took place after around eleven days in culture. Some 1.9 million PBMCs per well were cultured with 7.5 to 10 IU/ml IL-2. This clone was observed a handful of times. Its specificity is unknown. Trimming cost V 4 bases and J 11 bases, with 9 bases left between them. The CDR3 loop spans 11 amino acids. CDR1 and CDR2 from the germline V gene are SNHLY and FYNNEI.

The specimen sequenced was CD4+ T cells from PBMCs, cultured in vitro. The chain joins TRBV2 to TRBJ2-1; D not certain. This sequence originates from a human donor in good health. DNA for the CDR3: TGTGCCAGCAGTGGAGAAGTCAAGCAGTTCTTC. Its protein is CASSGEVKQFF.